This T cell receptor beta chain appears in the sequencing data of a study of shared clonotypes between healthy human individuals. Study details: The plates for each donor numbered three CD4 naive, three CD4 memory, two CD8 naive and one CD8 memory. Study results and caveats: Relative to their counterparts shared across all four donors, non-shared clonotypes exhibited diminished generation probabilities. Sharing across several donors was seen in roughly 5.2% of naive CD4 clonotypes. Limitation of the genetic and exposure-history diversity represented came from the few donors.

V lost 0 bases and J lost 2, with 7 bases in between. Germline V CDR1 and CDR2: SGHRS, YFSETQ. The CDR3 sequence is 14 residues long. Profiling relied on immunoSEQ multiplex PCR, and the TCRdb table lists in-frame clones only, not all of them. The sample lists about 660,000 clones, over 65% occurring once. As concerns this clone: Its antigen is unidentified.

The rearrangement joins TRBV5-1 to TRBJ2-3; D is unclear. The sequenced material came from memory CD4+ T cells sorted from blood. The sample's subset: CD45RA-negative fraction. The TCR comes from a young woman in good health. CDR3 DNA sequence: TGCGCCAGCAGCTTGGGGATCACCACAGATACGCAGTATTTT. Translation: CASSLGITTDTQYF. The whole variable domain, filled in from reference TRBV5-1 and TRBJ2-3, reads KAGVTQTPRYLIKTRGQQVTLSCSPISGHRSVSWYQQTPGQGLQFLFEYFSETQRNKGNFPGRFSGRQFSNSRSEMNVSTLELGDSALYLCASSLGITTDTQYFGPGTRLTVL.